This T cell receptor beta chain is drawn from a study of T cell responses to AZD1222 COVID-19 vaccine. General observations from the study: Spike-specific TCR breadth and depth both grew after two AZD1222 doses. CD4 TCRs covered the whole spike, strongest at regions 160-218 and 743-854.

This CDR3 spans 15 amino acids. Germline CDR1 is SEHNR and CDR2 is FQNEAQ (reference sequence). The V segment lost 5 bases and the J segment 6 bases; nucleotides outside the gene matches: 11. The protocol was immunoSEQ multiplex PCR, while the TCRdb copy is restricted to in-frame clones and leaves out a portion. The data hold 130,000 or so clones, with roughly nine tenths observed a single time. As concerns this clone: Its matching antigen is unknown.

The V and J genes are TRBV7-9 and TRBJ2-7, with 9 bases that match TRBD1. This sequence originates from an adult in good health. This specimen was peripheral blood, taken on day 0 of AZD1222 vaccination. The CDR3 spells CASSPPQGAVSEQYF. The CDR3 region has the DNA TGTGCCAGCAGCCCACCACAGGGGGCGGTGAGCGAGCAGTACTTC. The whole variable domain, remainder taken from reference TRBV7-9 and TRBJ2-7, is DTGVSQNPRHKITKRGQNVTFRCDPISEHNRLYWYRQTLGQGPEFLTYFQNEAQLEKSRLLSDRFSAERPKGSFSTLEIQRTEQGDSAMYLCASSPPQGAVSEQYFGPGTRLTVT.